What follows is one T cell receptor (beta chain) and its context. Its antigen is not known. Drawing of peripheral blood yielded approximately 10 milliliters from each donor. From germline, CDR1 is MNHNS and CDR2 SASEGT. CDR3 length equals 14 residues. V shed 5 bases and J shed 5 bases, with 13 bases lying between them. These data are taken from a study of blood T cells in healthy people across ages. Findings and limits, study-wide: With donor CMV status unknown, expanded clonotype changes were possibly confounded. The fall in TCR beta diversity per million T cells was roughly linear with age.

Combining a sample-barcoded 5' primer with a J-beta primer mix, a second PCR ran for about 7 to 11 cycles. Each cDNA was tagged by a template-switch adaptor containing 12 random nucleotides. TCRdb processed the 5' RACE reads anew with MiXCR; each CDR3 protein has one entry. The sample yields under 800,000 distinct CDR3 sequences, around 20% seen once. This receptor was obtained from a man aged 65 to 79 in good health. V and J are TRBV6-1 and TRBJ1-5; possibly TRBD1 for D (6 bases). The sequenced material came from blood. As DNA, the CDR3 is TGTGCCAGCAGTCTACAGGGCTCCGATCAGCCCCAGCATTTT. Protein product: CASSLQGSDQPQHF.